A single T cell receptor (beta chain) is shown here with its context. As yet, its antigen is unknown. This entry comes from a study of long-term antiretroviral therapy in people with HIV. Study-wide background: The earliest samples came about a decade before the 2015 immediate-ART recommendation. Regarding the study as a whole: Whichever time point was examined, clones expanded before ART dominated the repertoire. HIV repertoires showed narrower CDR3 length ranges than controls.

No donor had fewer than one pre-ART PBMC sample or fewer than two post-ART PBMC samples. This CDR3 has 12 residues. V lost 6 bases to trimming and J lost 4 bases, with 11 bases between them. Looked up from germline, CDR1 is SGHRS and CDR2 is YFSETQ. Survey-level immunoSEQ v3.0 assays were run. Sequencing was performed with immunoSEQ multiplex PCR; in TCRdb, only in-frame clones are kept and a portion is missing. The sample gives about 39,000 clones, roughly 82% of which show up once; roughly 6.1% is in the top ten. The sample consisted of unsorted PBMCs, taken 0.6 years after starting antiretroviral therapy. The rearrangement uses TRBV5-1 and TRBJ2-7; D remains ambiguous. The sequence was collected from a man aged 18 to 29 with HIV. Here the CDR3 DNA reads TGCGCCAGCACTAGGTTGTTATACGAGCAGTACTTC. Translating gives CASTRLLYEQYF.